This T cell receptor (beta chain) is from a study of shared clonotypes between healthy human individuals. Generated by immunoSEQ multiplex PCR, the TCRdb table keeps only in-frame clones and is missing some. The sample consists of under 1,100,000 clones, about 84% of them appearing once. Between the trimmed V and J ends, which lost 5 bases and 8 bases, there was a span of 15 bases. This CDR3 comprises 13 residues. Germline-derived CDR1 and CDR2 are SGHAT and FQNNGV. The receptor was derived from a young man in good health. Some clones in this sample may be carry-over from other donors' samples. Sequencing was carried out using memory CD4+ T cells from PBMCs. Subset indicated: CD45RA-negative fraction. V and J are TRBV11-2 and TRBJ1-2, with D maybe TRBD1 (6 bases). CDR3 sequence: CASSPTRGTGYTF. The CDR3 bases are TGTGCCAGCAGCCCTACCAGGGGAACAGGCTACACCTTC.